Below are 19 T cell receptor beta chains sequenced from a single sample in a study of early stage breast cancer tumors. The table came from immunoSEQ multiplex PCR; TCRdb's copy has only in-frame clones and leaves some out. The data hold approximately 70,000 clones, with less than 90% observed a single time. The sequenced sample consisted of blood. The receptor source for this set is a person in their forties with breast cancer.

V usage is TRBV28 and J usage is TRBJ1-4; possibly TRBD1 for D (5 bases). The germline V gene has CDR1 MDHEN and CDR2 SYDVKM. V gave up 3 bases and J gave up 11 bases, with 13 bases separating them. The CDR3 extends over 13 amino acids. The CDR3 spells CASSFRGIGKLFF. The CDR3 DNA reads TGTGCCAGCAGTTTTCGGGGGATCGGTAAACTGTTTTTT.

The J gene is TRBJ2-5, the V gene TRBV5-1; no definite D call. The CDR3 has 12 amino acids. V lost 5 bases and J 2 bases, leaving 7 bases between the germline ends. CDR1 and CDR2 (germline): SGHRS, YFSETQ. CDR3 protein: CASRTTQETQYF. CDR3 DNA: TGCGCCAGCAGAACAACTCAAGAGACCCAGTACTTC.

This rearrangement joins TRBV28 to TRBJ1-5; D perhaps matches TRBD1 (6 bases). The length of the CDR3 is 15 residues. V shed 6 bases and J shed 3 bases, with 15 bases lying between them. Germline CDR1 MDHEN, CDR2 SYDVKM. CDR3 DNA sequence: TGTGCCAGCAGCTCTCCCACAGGGCTCAATCAGCCCCAGCATTTT. Translated, it gives CASSSPTGLNQPQHF.

V gene TRBV10-2 combines with J gene TRBJ2-7; possibly TRBD2 for D (5 bases). V was clipped by 3 bases and J by 3 bases, with 6 bases between them. Germline CDR1 is WSHSY and CDR2 is SAAADI. The CDR3 has 12 amino acids. The CDR3 here is CASSDEGYEQYF. The CDR3 DNA sequence: TGCGCCAGCAGTGATGAGGGCTACGAGCAGTACTTC.

The chain joins TRBV27 to TRBJ1-2; no reliable D call. V lost 3 bases and J lost 2, with 16 bases in between. Germline V gives CDR1 MNHEY, CDR2 SMNVEV (reference sequence). There are 16 residues in the CDR3. CDR3 protein: CASSFSLRAGNYGYTF. The CDR3 region has the DNA TGTGCCAGCAGTTTCAGTCTGAGGGCAGGCAACTATGGCTACACCTTC.

The chain couples TRBV6-5 to TRBJ1-5; D might be TRBD1 (5 bases). Germline V gives CDR1 MNHEY, CDR2 SVGAGI. Trimming pared 0 bases from V and 7 bases from J, leaving 13 bases between. This CDR3 spans 15 amino acids. The DNA of the CDR3 is TGTGCCAGCAGTTACTCGTCTTGGGGGAGCCAGCCCCAGCATTTT. Translated, it gives CASSYSSWGSQPQHF.

The chain recombines TRBV29-1 with TRBJ2-1; possible D gene TRBD1, 5 bases. Germline CDR1 SQVTM, CDR2 ANQGSEA. CDR3 length: 17 residues. Trimming took 7 bases from V and 2 from J, leaving 24 bases between them. This chain's CDR3 is CSAQDILDKTTYNEQFF. CDR3 bases: TGCAGCGCCCAGGACATCTTGGACAAGACGACCTACAATGAGCAGTTCTTC.

The CDR3 protein is CASSPTIPEGGYTF. In nucleotides, the CDR3 is TGTGCCAGTAGTCCGACTATCCCAGAGGGTGGCTACACCTTC. The rearrangement joins TRBV19 to TRBJ1-2; unclear D gene. The V gene lost 5 bases and the J gene lost 7 bases, with 17 bases spanning the gap. This CDR3 has 14 residues. CDR1 is LNHDA, CDR2 SQIVND, per germline (reference sequence).

In nucleotides, the CDR3 is TGTGCCAGCTCACCTACCGGGACAAACACCGGGGAGCTGTTTTTT. This sequence encodes CASSPTGTNTGELFF. The chain links TRBV18 to TRBJ2-2; possibly TRBD1 for D (6 bases). This CDR3 has 15 residues. From germline, CDR1 is KGHSH and CDR2 LQKENI. Between the trimmed V and J ends, which lost 3 bases and 2 bases, there was a span of 10 bases.

The chain joins TRBV5-1 to TRBJ2-2, with 9 positions matching TRBD2. Germline assignment: CDR1 SGHRS and CDR2 YFSETQ. This CDR3 has 16 amino acids. Trimming removed 4 bases from V and 7 bases from J; junction bases left unmatched: 11. In nucleotides, the CDR3 is TGCGCCAGCAGCCCGCTCGCGGGAGGGCCAGGCGGGGAGCTGTTTTTT. As protein: CASSPLAGGPGGELFF.

This clone was recorded only once. This rearrangement joins TRBV7-2 to TRBJ2-7; 9 bases are shared with TRBD2. The V and J ends lost 1 base and 7 bases, in that order; junction bases with no gene match: 5. This CDR3 has 14 residues. CDR1 and CDR2 from the germline V gene are SGHTA and FQGNSA. CDR3 sequence: CASSLVAGAGEQYF. The CDR3 region has the DNA TGTGCCAGCAGCTTAGTAGCGGGAGCGGGAGAGCAGTACTTC.

The chain uses TRBV2 and TRBJ2-4; TRBD2 matches at 9 bases. The CDR3 has 15 residues. Germline CDR1 is SNHLY and CDR2 is FYNNEI. V gave up 6 bases and J gave up 6 bases; unmatched junction bases: 9. CDR3: CASSEREAGGNIQYF. The DNA of the CDR3 is TGTGCCAGCAGCGAGCGGGAGGCTGGGGGAAACATTCAGTACTTC. The whole variable domain, filled in from reference TRBV2 and TRBJ2-4, reads EPEVTQTPSHQVTQMGQEVILRCVPISNHLYFYWYRQILGQKVEFLVSFYNNEISEKSEIFDDQFSVERPDGSNFTLKIRSTKLEDSAMYFCASSEREAGGNIQYFGAGTRLSVL.

This clone was seen more than once but under ten times. The gene calls are TRBV27 and TRBJ2-7; D may be TRBD1 (6 bases). Trimming left V 9 bases short and J 0 bases short, with 12 bases between. The CDR3 loop spans 13 amino acids. CDR1 is MNHEY, CDR2 SMNVEV, per germline (reference sequence). The CDR3 bases are TGTGCCAGTAGCCGGGACACCTCCTACGAGCAGTACTTC. Translation: CASSRDTSYEQYF.

V usage is TRBV28 and J usage is TRBJ2-7, with TRBD2 as a possible D gene (5 bases). CDR1 is MDHEN and CDR2 is SYDVKM in the germline V gene. The CDR3 has 16 amino acids. V was clipped by 8 bases and J by 0 bases, with 20 bases between them. The CDR3 bases are TGTGCCAGCCTTGTTGGGATGGGCGGGCCCTCCTACGAGCAGTACTTC. This gives the protein CASLVGMGGPSYEQYF.

This chain joins TRBV4-2 and TRBJ2-1; D gene unclear. Trimming pared 4 bases from V and 9 bases from J, leaving 13 bases between. This CDR3 is built from 13 residues. The germline gives CDR1 LGHNA, CDR2 YNFKEQ. The chain's CDR3 is CASSLGPASEQFF. The CDR3 DNA reads TGTGCCAGCAGCCTTGGGCCGGCCTCTGAGCAGTTCTTC.

This chain connects TRBV7-2 to TRBJ2-3; 13 bases align to TRBD2. The germline V gene has CDR1 SGHTA and CDR2 FQGNSA. With 8 bases clipped from V and 7 bases from J, the junction kept 6 bases outside the gene matches. This CDR3 has 14 residues. This CDR3 reads CASLTSGRANTQYF. In DNA form, the CDR3 reads TGTGCCAGCTTAACTAGCGGGAGGGCAAATACGCAGTATTTT.

The chain recombines TRBV2 with TRBJ2-3; 7 bases line up with TRBD1. The CDR3 has 15 residues. J lost 3 bases, V lost 3 bases, and 6 bases had no gene match. Per the germline V gene, CDR1 is SNHLY and CDR2 is FYNNEI. The CDR3 spells CASSDRGSLTDTQYF. The CDR3 DNA follows: TGTGCCAGCAGTGACAGGGGGTCATTGACAGATACGCAGTATTTT.

The chain carries TRBV7-3 and TRBJ1-2, with a weak D call TRBD1 (6 bases). V lost 5 bases to trimming and J lost 3 bases, with 13 bases between them. The CDR3 is 14 residues long. Germline V gene lookup returns CDR1 SGHTA and CDR2 FQGTGA. The CDR3 is CASSPRAGDYGYTF. The CDR3 DNA sequence: TGTGCCAGCAGCCCCCGGGCAGGGGACTATGGCTACACCTTC.

This clone occurred a few times. The rearrangement joins TRBV30 to TRBJ1-3; no firm D call. This CDR3 spans 15 amino acids. V shed 0 bases and J shed 0 bases, with 9 bases lying between them. In germline, CDR1 is GTSNPN, CDR2 SVGIG (reference sequence). The CDR3 region is CAWSVGRNSGNTIYF. DNA of the CDR3: TGTGCCTGGAGTGTAGGCAGAAACTCTGGAAACACCATATATTTT.